A selection of T cell receptor beta chains follows, all from one sample in a study of T cells after yellow fever vaccination. TCRdb called the 5' RACE reads again in MiXCR, with one record for every CDR3 protein. The sample contains roughly 310,000 distinct CDR3 sequences, more than 8.5% of which appear only once. The sample was PBMCs, taken on the day of the first yellow fever vaccination. These receptors all come from a man younger than 30 who received the YFV17D yellow fever vaccine. Each CDR3 is given with its conserved first and last residue. Fields, in order: CDR3 protein, CDR3 DNA, D gene, J gene, V gene, clone size. A D gene is named only where the DNA matches it firmly. Part of the rows lack a size; the others show once, few, many or a class for expanded clones.

CAWSSGGPEQYF TGTGCCTGGAGCTCGGGGGGTCCCGAGCAGTACTTC TRBD2 TRBJ2-7 TRBV30 -
CASSTSDGNTGELFF TGCGCCAGCAGCACCTCCGACGGGAACACCGGGGAGCTGTTTTTT - TRBJ2-2 TRBV4-1 -
CASGNDGTESSYNSPLHF TGTGCCAGTGGAAATGACGGGACAGAGAGCTCCTATAATTCACCCCTCCACTTT TRBD1 TRBJ1-6 TRBV19 few
CASSEEQTDYEQYF TGTGCCAGCAGTGAAGAACAGACCGATTACGAGCAGTACTTC - TRBJ2-7 TRBV6-1 -
CASSLYAVGTGRGGYTF TGTGCCAGCAGTTTATATGCCGTGGGGACGGGACGAGGTGGCTACACCTTC - TRBJ1-2 TRBV28 few
CASSSIGTGVEQYF TGTGCCAGCAGCTCAATAGGGACAGGGGTCGAGCAGTACTTC TRBD1 TRBJ2-7 TRBV7-2 -
CASSSSLTGYYGYTF TGTGCCAGCAGCTCTAGCCTTACAGGATACTATGGCTACACCTTC - TRBJ1-2 TRBV28 -
CASSSSPHNEQFF TGTGCCAGCAGCTCCAGCCCGCACAATGAGCAGTTCTTC - TRBJ2-1 TRBV7-2 few
CASSSDPRITQYF TGTGCCAGCAGCTCCGACCCCCGAATCACCCAGTACTTC - TRBJ2-5 TRBV11-2 few
CASSQLTWDTQYF TGCGCCAGCAGCCAACTAACATGGGATACGCAGTATTTT - TRBJ2-3 TRBV4-1 many
CASSQRTGKVGYTF TGTGCCAGCAGTCAAAGGACAGGGAAGGTTGGCTACACCTTC TRBD1 TRBJ1-2 TRBV5-4 few
CASSYRGVETQYF TGTGCCAGCAGCTATAGAGGTGTTGAGACCCAGTACTTC - TRBJ2-5 TRBV5-6 many
CASSQTLPRADSGNTIYF TGTGCCAGCAGCCAAACTCTGCCCAGGGCTGACTCTGGAAACACCATATATTTT - TRBJ1-3 TRBV6-1 -
CASSLEGGPQPQHF TGTGCCAGCAGTTTAGAAGGGGGTCCCCAGCCCCAGCATTTT - TRBJ1-5 TRBV12-3/TRBV12-4 -
CASSPPIGVSDTQYF TGTGCCAGCTCACCACCAATTGGGGTTTCAGATACGCAGTATTTT - TRBJ2-3 TRBV18 -
CASTPGGAITDTQYF TGTGCCAGCACCCCGGGGGGGGCAATCACAGATACGCAGTATTTT TRBD2 TRBJ2-3 TRBV9 -
CASRREGTLNTEAFF TGCGCCAGCCGGCGGGAGGGGACGTTGAACACTGAAGCTTTCTTT - TRBJ1-1 TRBV5-1 -
CASAQWGLFRNEKLFF TGTGCCAGCGCCCAATGGGGGCTCTTTAGGAATGAAAAACTGTTTTTT - TRBJ1-4 TRBV7-8 -
CASTWLDSPNSPLHF TGTGCCAGCACCTGGTTGGACAGCCCTAATTCACCCCTCCACTTT - TRBJ1-6 TRBV6-1 -
CASSTRTSTDTQYF TGTGCCAGCAGCACGCGGACGAGCACAGATACGCAGTATTTT - TRBJ2-3 TRBV9 many
CASSTTPQENTEAFF TGCGCCAGCAGCACCACCCCCCAGGAGAACACTGAAGCTTTCTTT - TRBJ1-1 TRBV5-1 -
CASSPGRGGSYNEQFF TGTGCCAGCAGTCCAGGGCGGGGGGGCTCCTACAATGAGCAGTTCTTC TRBD2 TRBJ2-1 TRBV28 many
CASSQSRGTTGELFF TGCGCCAGCAGCCAGAGTAGGGGAACAACCGGGGAGCTGTTTTTT - TRBJ2-2 TRBV4-3 many
CASSLVTRGLAGAQNTGELFF TGTGCCAGCAGCTTAGTAACGAGGGGACTAGCGGGGGCGCAGAACACCGGGGAGCTGTTTTTT TRBD2 TRBJ2-2 TRBV11-1 few
CASSLGQTGANVLTF TGTGCCAGCAGCTTGGGGCAGACTGGGGCCAACGTCCTGACTTTC - TRBJ2-6 TRBV5-4 few
CSARVGAYEQYF TGCAGTGCTAGGGTAGGCGCCTACGAGCAGTACTTC - TRBJ2-7 TRBV20-1 many